This TCR beta chain came from a study of OX40 agonist ivuxolimab in advanced cancers. The CDR3 runs to 13 residues. V was shortened by 2 bases and J by 8 bases, with 11 bases between the two germline ends. Germline V CDR1 and CDR2: SGDLS, YYNGEE. Some clones are missing from TCRdb's copy, which holds only in-frame ones; the method was immunoSEQ multiplex PCR. The sample carries around 21,000 clones, about 80% recorded once. The material sequenced was CD4+ or CD8+ T cells sorted from blood, taken in a trial of the OX40 agonist ivuxolimab. This chain links TRBV9 with TRBJ2-1, with D unresolved. This TCR derives from an adult with an advanced solid tumor such as melanoma, head and neck, liver or kidney cancer. CDR3: CASSVYPADEQFF. CDR3 DNA sequence: TGTGCCAGCAGCGTGTACCCGGCGGATGAGCAGTTCTTC.